These 27 T cell receptor beta chains were sequenced from one sample in a study of human T cells and chemical hapten exposure. From the 5' RACE reads, TCRdb called clonotypes with MiXCR, one entry per CDR3 protein. This sample carries roughly 82,000 distinct CDR3 sequences, roughly 15% of them seen once, and the ten largest clones take nearly 7%. RNA extraction used unfractionated whole blood as the source of total RNA. These receptors came from a female donor in good health.

This clonotype was found a few times. This rearrangement joins TRBV7-8 to TRBJ2-3; weak D call: TRBD2 (5 bases). The germline V gene has CDR1 SGHVS and CDR2 FQNEAQ. The CDR3 covers 14 residues. V was pared by 4 bases and J by 0 bases, with 8 bases between. DNA for the CDR3: TGTGCCAGCAGCTCCAGGACTAGCACAGATACGCAGTATTTT. Translating gives CASSSRTSTDTQYF.

This clonotype came up a few times. The V call is TRBV6-1, the J call TRBJ1-2; D remains unclear. The length of the CDR3 is 12 residues. V lost 7 bases to trimming and J lost 5 bases, with 11 bases between them. Germline V gives CDR1 MNHNS, CDR2 SASEGT. For the CDR3, the DNA is TGTGCCAGCACGGCCAGAGATTATGGCTACACCTTC. This encodes CASTARDYGYTF.

There are a few counts of this clonotype. The chain is built from TRBV12-3 or TRBV12-4 and TRBJ1-1; tentative D call: TRBD1 (6 bases). Trimming stripped 7 bases from V and 2 bases from J, with 14 bases between. This CDR3 region has 14 residues. The CDR3 reads CASIVDSLNTEAFF. The CDR3 DNA reads as TGTGCCAGCATCGTGGACAGCCTAAACACTGAAGCTTTCTTT.

The chain links TRBV27 to TRBJ1-2; D uncertain. CDR3 length equals 12 residues. The V gene lost 4 bases and the J gene lost 0 bases, with 3 bases spanning the gap. Germline CDR1 is MNHEY and CDR2 is SMNVEV (reference sequence). The CDR3 sequence: CASSSPNYGYTF. CDR3 coding DNA: TGTGCCAGCAGTTCTCCTAACTATGGCTACACCTTC.

Concerning this clonotype: The junction departs from germline at one end; a sequencing error may be responsible. The gene calls are TRBV5-1 and TRBJ2-5; unclear D gene. Germline V gene lookup returns CDR1 SGHRS and CDR2 YFSETQ. This CDR3 contains 13 residues. CDR3 region: CASSRLEEETQYF. In DNA, the CDR3 is TGTGCCAGCAGCAGACTGGAAGAAGAGACCCAGTACTTC.

The V gene is TRBV10-3, the J gene TRBJ2-3, with TRBD1 identical over 10 bases. The CDR3 covers 14 residues. V shed 6 bases and J 3 bases; nucleotides not matched to a gene: 3. Germline V gives CDR1 ENHRY, CDR2 SYGVKD. The CDR3, as DNA: TGTGCCATCAGGAAGGGACAGGGGACAGATACGCAGTATTTT. Translated, it gives CAIRKGQGTDTQYF.

This clonotype occurred a few times. The chain employs TRBV5-1 and TRBJ1-2, with D unclear. The CDR3 runs 15 residues. The V gene lost 3 bases and the J gene lost 6 bases, with 18 bases spanning the gap. Germline CDR1 SGHRS, CDR2 YFSETQ. CDR3 nucleotides: TGCGCCAGCAGCTGGGAGACTGCGCAAGGGAATGGCTACACCTTC. It encodes CASSWETAQGNGYTF.

This clonotype was detected a few times. The chain employs TRBV12-3 or TRBV12-4 and TRBJ2-1; unclear D gene. Trimming took off 7 bases at V and 8 bases at J, with 15 bases between the two ends. The CDR3 is 13 residues long. The chain's CDR3 is CASISSFWDEQFF. CDR3 bases: TGTGCCAGCATATCGAGCTTTTGGGATGAGCAGTTCTTC.

This clonotype has at least ten counts. This rearrangement joins TRBV20-1 to TRBJ2-1, with D possibly TRBD1 on 7 matching bases. Trimming took 7 bases from V and 4 from J, leaving 32 bases between them. The germline V gene has CDR1 DFQATT and CDR2 SNEGSKA (reference sequence). This CDR3 is built from 19 residues. The CDR3 here is CSVKRSQGGLRGGYNEQFF. In DNA, the CDR3 is TGCAGTGTTAAAAGGAGCCAGGGGGGCCTAAGAGGGGGGTACAATGAGCAGTTCTTC.

The chain is built from TRBV19 and TRBJ1-2; D gene uncertain. V lost 6 bases and J lost 3, with 8 bases in between. The CDR3 contains 12 residues. Germline lookup yields CDR1 LNHDA and CDR2 SQIVND (reference sequence). The CDR3 here is CASRQRDYGYTF. The CDR3 DNA reads as TGTGCCAGTAGGCAGAGAGACTATGGCTACACCTTC.

This clonotype was observed a handful of times. The chain has TRBV9 and TRBJ2-5, with 7 bases that match TRBD2. Per germline, CDR1 SGDLS and CDR2 YYNGEE. There are 14 residues in the CDR3. The V and J ends lost 0 bases and 6 bases, in that order; junction bases with no gene match: 5. CDR3 coding DNA: TGTGCCAGCAGCGTAGCGGGAGGAGATAAGACCCAGTACTTC. As protein: CASSVAGGDKTQYF.

This chain uses TRBV6-5 with TRBJ2-3; TRBD2 matches at 8 bases. CDR1 and CDR2 (germline): MNHEY, SVGAGI. This CDR3 contains 13 residues. Unmatched junction bases numbered 6, after V lost 2 bases and J lost 11 bases. The CDR3 DNA sequence: TGTGCCAGCAGTTACATAAGCGGGGGTGGGCAGTATTTT. Amino acid sequence: CASSYISGGGQYF.

The chain employs TRBV4-1 and TRBJ1-4; D call uncertain. The CDR3 contains 15 residues. Germline-derived CDR1 and CDR2 are MGHRA and YSYEKL. Trimming stripped 1 base from V and 3 bases from J, with 9 bases between. CDR3 DNA: TGCGCCAGCAGCCAAGTGATCGGGGCTAATGAAAAACTGTTTTTT. Its translation is CASSQVIGANEKLFF.

This clonotype appeared a single time. The V gene is TRBV18, the J gene TRBJ2-6; the D is unclear. The germline CDR1 and CDR2 sequences are KGHSH and LQKENI. The CDR3 is made up of 13 amino acids. The V end was cut by 3 bases, the J end by 2 bases, with 2 bases between. CDR3 protein: CASSPAGANVLTF. CDR3 DNA: TGTGCCAGCTCACCCGCTGGGGCCAACGTCCTGACTTTC.

This clonotype was recorded a few times. The chain uses TRBV2 and TRBJ2-1, with TRBD2 matching over 11 bases. Per the germline V gene, CDR1 is SNHLY and CDR2 is FYNNEI. The CDR3 sequence is 16 residues long. The trim removed 4 bases at V and 8 bases at J, leaving 10 bases unmatched. CDR3 bases: TGTGCCAGCAGTGTTGGGGTAGCGGGAGGGCCCTATGAGCAGTTCTTC. Encoded protein: CASSVGVAGGPYEQFF.

The V gene is TRBV28, the J gene TRBJ2-7, with 8 positions matching TRBD1. The CDR3 spans 13 residues. Trimming took 2 bases from V and 4 from J; bases not matched to a gene: 1. The germline gives CDR1 MDHEN, CDR2 SYDVKM. CDR3 region: CASSLGQGYEQYF. In DNA form, the CDR3 reads TGTGCCAGCAGTTTAGGACAGGGTTACGAGCAGTACTTC.

The rearrangement uses TRBV30 and TRBJ2-3; 10 bases are a match to TRBD1. The V gene's germline CDR1 is GTSNPN and CDR2 SVGIG (reference sequence). The CDR3 sequence is 13 residues long. V shed 0 bases, J shed 13 bases, and the junction held 7 bases outside the gene matches. As DNA, the CDR3 is TGTGCCTGGAGTGTACATGGGACAGGGGAGGAGTATTTT. Translation: CAWSVHGTGEEYF.

The rearrangement uses TRBV28 and TRBJ2-7, with unresolved D. Trimming pared 6 bases from V and 0 bases from J, leaving 6 bases between. This CDR3 contains 12 residues. The germline CDR1 and CDR2 sequences are MDHEN and SYDVKM. The CDR3 reads CASRSSSYEQYF. The CDR3, as DNA: TGTGCCAGCAGGAGTAGCTCCTACGAGCAGTACTTC.

The chain employs TRBV18 and TRBJ1-1; 7 nucleotides line up with TRBD1. The CDR3 length is 17 residues. Trimming removed 1 base from V and 5 bases from J; junction bases left unmatched: 13. Per germline, CDR1 KGHSH and CDR2 LQKENI. CDR3 in amino acids: CASSPRSAPGGPTEAFF. As DNA, the CDR3 is TGTGCCAGCTCACCACGAAGCGCCCCAGGGGGTCCGACTGAAGCTTTCTTT.

The rearrangement joins TRBV12-3 or TRBV12-4 to TRBJ1-3; TRBD1 aligns across 10 bases. Trimming took 6 bases from V and 0 from J; bases not matched to a gene: 5. The CDR3 extends over 16 amino acids. As DNA, the CDR3 is TGTGCCAGCAGAAGACAGGGGGCCGTCTCTGGAAACACCATATATTTT. Protein product: CASRRQGAVSGNTIYF.

The rearrangement links TRBV6-2 or TRBV6-3 to TRBJ1-2, with D possibly TRBD1 on 5 matching bases. The CDR3 spans 16 residues. CDR1 is MNHEY and CDR2 is SVGEGT in the germline V gene. V lost 6 bases to trimming and J lost 4 bases, with 21 bases between them. CDR3 loop: CASSPDGQSPLYGYTF. The DNA for the CDR3 is TGTGCCAGCAGCCCAGATGGACAATCCCCTCTCTATGGCTACACCTTC.

In this sample, this clonotype turned up a few times. The V call is TRBV29-1, the J call TRBJ2-6; the D is unclear. With 5 bases removed from V and 0 bases from J, the gap between germline ends came to 5 bases. The length of the CDR3 is 13 residues. Germline CDR1 is SQVTM and CDR2 is ANQGSEA. The CDR3 spells CSVYGSGANVLTF. Here the CDR3 DNA reads TGCAGCGTTTATGGCTCTGGGGCCAACGTCCTGACTTTC.

V is TRBV4-3 and J is TRBJ2-2; 7 nucleotides agree with TRBD1. From germline, CDR1 is LGHNA and CDR2 YSLEER. The CDR3 spans 17 residues. V was clipped by 0 bases and J by 0 bases; unmatched bases: 4. The DNA for the CDR3 is TGCGCCAGCAGCCAAGACGCCGGGACAGCGAACACCGGGGAGCTGTTTTTT. It yields the protein CASSQDAGTANTGELFF.

This clonotype was seen only a few times. This chain links TRBV12-3 or TRBV12-4 with TRBJ1-1, with D possibly TRBD1 on 5 matching bases. This CDR3 is built from 13 residues. V was cut by 5 bases and J by 3 bases, with 10 bases left in between. The CDR3 reads CASSGWGDTEAFF. The CDR3 nucleotides read TGTGCCAGCAGTGGATGGGGGGACACTGAAGCTTTCTTT.

This clonotype came up many times. The chain employs TRBV5-1 and TRBJ2-1; either TRBD1 or TRBD2 may fit D (5 bases each). Germline V lookup: CDR1 SGHRS, CDR2 YFSETQ. The length of the CDR3 is 13 residues. V gave up 4 bases and J gave up 4 bases, with 9 bases separating them. CDR3 DNA sequence: TGCGCCAGCAGCGGGGGTACGTACAATGAGCAGTTCTTC. It translates to CASSGGTYNEQFF. Full variable domain (remainder filled in from reference TRBV5-1 and TRBJ2-1): KAGVTQTPRYLIKTRGQQVTLSCSPISGHRSVSWYQQTPGQGLQFLFEYFSETQRNKGNFPGRFSGRQFSNSRSEMNVSTLELGDSALYLCASSGGTYNEQFFGPGTRLTVL.

The chain is built from TRBV10-3 and TRBJ1-4, with 10 nucleotides matching TRBD1. J gave up 7 bases and V 2 bases, and 7 bases lay outside the gene matches. The CDR3 is 16 amino acids. Germline CDR1 reads ENHRY; CDR2 reads SYGVKD. For the CDR3, the DNA is TGTGCCATCAGTGAGAGACAGGGGGCCGGGGTTGAAAAACTGTTTTTT. Residues: CAISERQGAGVEKLFF.

This chain joins TRBV10-1 and TRBJ2-3, with TRBD2 matching 15 bases. This CDR3 contains 16 residues. CDR1 and CDR2 (germline): WNHNN, SYGVQD (reference sequence). V lost 5 bases and J lost 5; bases outside the gene matches: 5. The DNA for the CDR3 is TGCGCCAGCAGTCGTGGACTAGCGGGGGGGCAAGATACGCAGTATTTT. Translation: CASSRGLAGGQDTQYF.